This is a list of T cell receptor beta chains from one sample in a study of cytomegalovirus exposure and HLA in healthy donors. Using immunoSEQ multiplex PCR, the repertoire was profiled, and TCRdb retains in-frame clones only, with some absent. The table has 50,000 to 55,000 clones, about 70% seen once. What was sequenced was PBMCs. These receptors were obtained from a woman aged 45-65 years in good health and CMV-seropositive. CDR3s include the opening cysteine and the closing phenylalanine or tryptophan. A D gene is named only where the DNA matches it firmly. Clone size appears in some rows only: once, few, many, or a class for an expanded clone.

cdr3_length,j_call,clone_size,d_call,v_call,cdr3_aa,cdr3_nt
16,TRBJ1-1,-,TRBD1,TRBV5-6,CASSLASGTGYFQAFF,TGTGCCAGCAGCTTAGCGTCCGGGACAGGATATTTTCAAGCTTTCTTT
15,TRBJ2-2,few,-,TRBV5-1,CASSLNGGNTGELFF,TGCGCCAGCAGCTTGAACGGGGGGAACACCGGGGAGCTGTTTTTT
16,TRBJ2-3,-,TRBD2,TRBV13,CASSPGGSGGTDTQYF,TGTGCCAGCAGCCCCGGGGGTAGCGGGGGAACAGATACGCAGTATTTT
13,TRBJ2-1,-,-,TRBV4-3,CASSQDGRSEQFF,TGCGCCAGCAGCCAAGATGGGAGGAGTGAGCAGTTCTTC
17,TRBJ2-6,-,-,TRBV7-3,CASSEQGPPGGANVLTF,TGTGCCAGCAGTGAACAGGGCCCTCCGGGGGGGGCCAACGTCCTGACTTTC
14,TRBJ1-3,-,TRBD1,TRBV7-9,CASSFPRGGNTIYF,TGTGCCAGCAGCTTCCCCAGGGGGGGAAACACCATATATTTT
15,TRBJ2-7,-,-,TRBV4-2,CASSQVGGQRDEQYF,TGTGCCAGCAGCCAAGTCGGGGGGCAAAGGGACGAGCAGTACTTC
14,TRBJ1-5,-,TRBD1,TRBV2,CASNPGQGNQPQHF,TGTGCCAGCAACCCGGGACAGGGCAATCAGCCCCAGCATTTT
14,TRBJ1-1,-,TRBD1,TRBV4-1,CASSQRTGVSEAFF,TGCGCCAGCAGCCAGAGGACAGGGGTCTCTGAAGCTTTCTTT
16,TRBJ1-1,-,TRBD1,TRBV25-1,CASSESQAWDRGEAFF,TGTGCCAGCAGTGAATCTCAAGCATGGGACAGGGGGGAAGCTTTCTTT
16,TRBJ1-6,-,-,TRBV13,CASQTVSGSYNSPLHF,TGTGCCAGCCAAACCGTTTCCGGCTCCTATAATTCACCCCTCCACTTT
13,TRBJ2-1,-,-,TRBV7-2,CASSFRAYNEQFF,TGTGCCAGCAGCTTCAGGGCCTACAATGAGCAGTTCTTC
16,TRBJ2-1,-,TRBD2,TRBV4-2,CASSLQWGGSYNEQFF,TGTGCCAGCAGCCTTCAGTGGGGGGGGTCTTACAATGAGCAGTTCTTC
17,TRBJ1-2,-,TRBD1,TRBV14,CASSHLGTGLGGPGYTF,TGTGCCAGCAGCCACCTCGGGACAGGGTTGGGTGGACCTGGCTACACCTTC
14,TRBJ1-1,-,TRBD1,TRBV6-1,CASSRQGGNTEAFF,TGTGCCAGCAGCCGACAGGGGGGGAACACTGAAGCTTTCTTT
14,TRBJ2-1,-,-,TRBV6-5,CASSFAKRGNEQFF,TGTGCCAGCAGCTTCGCTAAAAGGGGAAATGAGCAGTTCTTC
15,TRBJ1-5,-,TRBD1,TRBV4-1,CASSQGDRLNQPQHF,TGCGCCAGCAGCCAAGGGGACAGGCTTAATCAGCCCCAGCATTTT
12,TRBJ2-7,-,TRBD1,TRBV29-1,CSVESRGHEQYF,TGCAGCGTTGAGAGCAGGGGGCACGAGCAGTACTTC
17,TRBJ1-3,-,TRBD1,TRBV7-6,CASSLEKQGASGNTIYF,TGTGCCAGCAGCTTAGAGAAACAGGGGGCCTCTGGAAACACCATATATTTT
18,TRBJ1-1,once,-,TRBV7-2,CASSVRSSGRTTNTEAFF,TGTGCCAGCAGCGTCAGGTCCTCAGGCCGGACAACGAACACTGAAGCTTTCTTT
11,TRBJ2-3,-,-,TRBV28,CASREAGAQYF,TGTGCCAGCAGAGAGGCAGGGGCGCAGTATTTT
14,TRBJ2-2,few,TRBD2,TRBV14,CASSLIAGTGELFF,TGTGCCAGCAGCCTCATAGCGGGAACCGGGGAGCTGTTTTTT
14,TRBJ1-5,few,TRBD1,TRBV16,CASSRQGSNQPQHF,TGTGCCAGCAGCCGACAGGGGAGCAATCAGCCCCAGCATTTT
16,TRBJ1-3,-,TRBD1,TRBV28,CASSLGAGGSGNTIYF,TGTGCCAGCAGTTTAGGGGCAGGGGGGTCTGGAAACACCATATATTTT
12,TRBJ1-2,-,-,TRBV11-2,CASSPDRYGYTF,TGTGCCAGCAGCCCCGACAGGTATGGCTACACCTTC
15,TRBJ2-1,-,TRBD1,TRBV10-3,CAISPGTGGYNEQFF,TGTGCCATCAGCCCCGGGACAGGGGGTTACAATGAGCAGTTCTTC
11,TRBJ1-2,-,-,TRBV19,CASRAGPIYTF,TGTGCCAGTAGGGCTGGGCCGATCTACACCTTC
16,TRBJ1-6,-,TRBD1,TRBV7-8,CASSSGQGVYNSPLHF,TGTGCCAGCAGCTCCGGACAGGGTGTATATAATTCACCCCTCCACTTT
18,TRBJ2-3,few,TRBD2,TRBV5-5,CASIIGPTAGGPGDTQYF,TGTGCCAGCATAATTGGACCTACGGCGGGAGGCCCGGGAGATACGCAGTATTTT
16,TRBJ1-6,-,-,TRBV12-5,CASRSGTSSYNSPLHF,TGTGCTAGCCGGAGCGGGACTAGCTCCTATAATTCACCCCTCCACTTT
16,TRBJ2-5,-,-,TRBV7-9,CASSLARQSGQETQYF,TGTGCCAGCAGCTTAGCTCGACAGAGTGGCCAAGAGACCCAGTACTTC
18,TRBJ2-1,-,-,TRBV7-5,CARSCVRLAGGRHNEQFF,TGTGCCAGAAGCTGCGTGCGATTAGCGGGAGGGAGGCACAATGAGCAGTTCTTC
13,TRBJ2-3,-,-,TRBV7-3,CASSLEGADTQYF,TGTGCCAGCAGCTTAGAGGGAGCAGATACGCAGTATTTT
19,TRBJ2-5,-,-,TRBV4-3,CASSQDGSRGPRSMETQYF,TGCGCCAGCAGCCAAGATGGATCGCGGGGCCCGAGGTCAATGGAGACCCAGTACTTC
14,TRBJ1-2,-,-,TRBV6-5,CASSFLYTGSGYTF,TGTGCCAGCAGTTTCCTATATACAGGGAGTGGCTACACCTTC
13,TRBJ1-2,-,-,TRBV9,CASSSSPGYGYTF,TGTGCCAGCAGCTCATCCCCGGGATATGGCTACACCTTC
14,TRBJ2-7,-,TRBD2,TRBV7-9,CASSSGGSSYEQYF,TGTGCCAGCAGCTCGGGGGGGAGCTCCTACGAGCAGTACTTC
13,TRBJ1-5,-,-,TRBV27,CASSPTLSQPQHF,TGTGCCAGCAGTCCGACTTTGTCCCAGCCCCAGCATTTT
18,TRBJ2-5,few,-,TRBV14,CASSQDEYPSEGKETQYF,TGTGCCAGCAGCCAAGACGAGTATCCGTCGGAGGGGAAAGAGACCCAGTACTTC
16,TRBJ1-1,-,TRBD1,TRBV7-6,CASSLSSGGVRTEAFF,TGTGCCAGCAGCTTATCCTCAGGGGGCGTTCGGACTGAAGCTTTCTTT
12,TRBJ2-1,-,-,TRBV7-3,CASSTYSGEQFF,TGTGCCAGCAGCACCTACTCCGGGGAGCAGTTCTTC
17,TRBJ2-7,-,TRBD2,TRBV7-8,CASSFHRTSGTSYEQYF,TGTGCCAGCAGCTTCCACCGGACTAGCGGGACCTCCTACGAGCAGTACTTC